This T cell receptor (beta chain) appears in the sequencing data of a study of cytomegalovirus exposure and HLA in healthy donors. Overall study context: There were about 85 million unique TCRs (from HLA-typed donors) in an early data release. Study conclusions and caveats: HLA restriction was apparent for most CMV-associated TCR beta chains in a later analysis. What a later analysis showed was that several of the most significant clusters appeared linked to common viral pathogens. A later analysis showed that HLA-associated TCR beta chains had undergone more clonal expansion than equally common others.

This clone was observed once. Its antigen is not identified. The PCR was carried out with 60 Vbeta primers and 13 Jbeta primers. This table comes from immunoSEQ multiplex PCR, and its TCRdb copy is limited to in-frame clones, with some not included. The sample gives some 130,000 clones, around four fifths of which show up once; about 11% is in the top ten. Trimming cost V 3 bases and J 6 bases; bases outside gene matches: 1. This CDR3 spans 13 amino acids. From germline, CDR1 is SGHVS and CDR2 FQNEAQ. This chain uses TRBV7-8 with TRBJ2-7; TRBD1 aligns across 11 bases. Input material: PBMCs. The sequence was collected from a male donor in good health and CMV-seropositive. CDR3 sequence: CASSFGTGGEQYF. The CDR3 DNA reads TGTGCCAGCAGCTTCGGGACAGGGGGCGAGCAGTACTTC.